A single T cell receptor beta chain is shown here with its context. The table came from immunoSEQ multiplex PCR; TCRdb's copy has only in-frame clones and leaves some out. Of fewer than 200,000 clones listed, about 90% are singletons. Germline V gene lookup returns CDR1 KGHSH and CDR2 LQKENI. V was clipped by 5 bases and J by 6 bases; unmatched bases: 9. This CDR3 is built from 15 residues. These data belong to a study of blood T cell repertoires in COVID-19. The chain links TRBV18 to TRBJ1-5, with TRBD1 matching over 8 bases. Sequencing was done on a sample of peripheral blood. The source is a man aged 55 to 69 with active or convalescent COVID-19. The CDR3 loop reads CASSGQGGSGQPQHF. The CDR3 region has the DNA TGTGCCAGCTCAGGACAGGGAGGGTCCGGTCAGCCCCAGCATTTT.